The text below deals with one T cell receptor (beta chain). Its antigen remains unidentified. This may arise from a read error, as a much more abundant clone is one base away. This entry comes from a study of T cells in Graves' hyperthyroidism and ophthalmopathy. Uncontrolled infection, other autoimmune disease, pregnancy or lactation disqualified patients from enrolment. This sample holds PBMCs from 8.5 to 10 ml fresh peripheral blood. Amplification targeted TCR beta CDR3 regions from RNA transcripts. First-round RT-PCR targeting the TCR CDR3 was performed with the HTBI primer set. TCRdb reprocessed the multiplex PCR reads with MiXCR, giving one entry per CDR3 protein. The sample includes more than 500,000 distinct CDR3 sequences, roughly 15% seen only once; the top ten take roughly 29%. Findings of the study overall: Most clonotypes that expanded in the thyroid above 0.001 also showed up in blood. Separation of ophthalmopathy from stable hyperthyroidism was achieved by a 13 V-J model.

The clonotype originates from a woman aged 30 to 39 with Graves' ophthalmopathy. The sample comprised blood.

The CDR3 coding sequence is TGTGCCAGCTCCCAGTGGACTCGAGAGCAGTACTTC. Translation gives CASSQWTREQYF. V usage is TRBV12-3 or TRBV12-4 and J usage is TRBJ2-7, with D possibly being TRBD2 (5 bases). Trimming shortened V by 8 bases and J by 7 bases, and 15 bases separated the two germline ends. The CDR3 has 12 amino acids.